This T cell receptor beta chain emerged from a study of graft-versus-host responses after intestinal transplantation. Overall study findings and caveats: Investigators detected GvH clones in recipient marrow, with some emerging earlier in ileum or blood.

Repertoires were generated with immunoSEQ multiplex PCR, while TCRdb's copy carries only in-frame clones and drops some. The sample has roughly 97,000 clones, roughly 90% seen once. The CDR3 is 13 residues long. CDR1 is SGHRS and CDR2 is YFSETQ in the germline V gene. V shed 4 bases and J 2 bases; nucleotides not matched to a gene: 0. Points on this clone: The antigen is unknown.

This specimen consisted of PBMCs, obtained roughly 410 days after intestinal transplant. This chain links TRBV5-1 with TRBJ2-7, with 10 positions matching TRBD1. This TCR derives from a human patient who received an intestinal transplant, so some T cells may come from the graft donor. In DNA, the CDR3 is TGCGCCAGCAGCGGACAGGGGGCCTACGAGCAGTACTTC. This codes for CASSGQGAYEQYF.